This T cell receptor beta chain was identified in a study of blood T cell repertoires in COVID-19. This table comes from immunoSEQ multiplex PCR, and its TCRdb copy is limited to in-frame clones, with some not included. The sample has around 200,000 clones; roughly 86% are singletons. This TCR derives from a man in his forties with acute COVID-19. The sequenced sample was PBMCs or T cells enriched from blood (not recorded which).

CDR3 nucleotides: TGTGCCAGCCTGACAGGGCCAAACTATGGCTACACCTTC. This sequence encodes CASLTGPNYGYTF. The V and J genes are TRBV28 and TRBJ1-2; 7 bases fit TRBD1. The CDR3 runs 13 residues. In germline, CDR1 is MDHEN, CDR2 SYDVKM. Losses at the gene ends were 8 bases for V and 2 bases for J; bases not matched to a gene: 5.